One and the same sample provided the 8 T cell receptor beta chains below, sequenced in a study of shared clonotypes between healthy human individuals. Sequencing was performed with immunoSEQ multiplex PCR; in TCRdb, only in-frame clones are kept and a portion is missing. This sample yields 2 million or so clones, of which 90% to 95% are seen a single time; under 0.15% belongs to the top ten. What was sequenced was naive CD4+ T cells sorted from blood. The sample's subset: CD45RA+ positively selected. The source is a man younger than 35 in good health.

The chain links TRBV18 to TRBJ1-5; 9 bases match TRBD1. The CDR3 length is 14 residues. CDR1 and CDR2 from the germline V gene are KGHSH and LQKENI. J gave up 5 bases and V 5 bases, and 4 bases lay outside the gene matches. The CDR3 bases are TGTGCCAGCTCAGCGACAGGGGGGGATCAGCCCCAGCATTTT. This gives the protein CASSATGGDQPQHF.

V and J are TRBV5-1 and TRBJ2-6; maybe TRBD2 (5 bases). The CDR3 sequence is 15 residues long. With 4 bases removed from V and 0 bases from J, the gap between germline ends came to 8 bases. Looked up from germline, CDR1 is SGHRS and CDR2 is YFSETQ. The CDR3 reads CASSEGYSGANVLTF. The CDR3 DNA is TGCGCCAGCAGCGAGGGATACTCTGGGGCCAACGTCCTGACTTTC.

Ten or more counts support this clone. This chain uses TRBV7-9 with TRBJ1-4; TRBD1 might be the D (6 bases). The CDR3 extends over 14 amino acids. CDR1 is SEHNR, CDR2 FQNEAQ, per germline (reference sequence). V was trimmed by 1 base and J by 6 bases, leaving 9 bases between them. CDR3 region: CASSLGQEDEKLFF. CDR3 DNA: TGTGCCAGCAGCTTAGGACAGGAGGATGAAAAACTGTTTTTT.

Comment on this clone: The identical CDR3 is also encoded by other nucleotide sequences in the sample. The chain combines TRBV28 with TRBJ1-6; 7 bases fit TRBD1. With V trimmed by 5 bases and J by 6 bases, 4 bases remained unmatched. CDR1 and CDR2 from the germline V gene are MDHEN and SYDVKM. The CDR3 has 14 residues. This CDR3 is CASSAGTVNSPLHF. DNA for the CDR3: TGTGCCAGCAGTGCCGGGACAGTTAATTCACCCCTCCACTTT.

The CDR3 DNA sequence: TGTGCCAGCAGCCAATCTGGGGCCAACGTCCTGACTTTC. Translation gives CASSQSGANVLTF. The chain links TRBV7-3 to TRBJ2-6; D gene uncertain. Germline V gene data show CDR1 as SGHTA and CDR2 as FQGTGA. This CDR3 is 13 amino acids long. The V end lost 5 bases, the J end lost 1 base, and 3 bases lay between the germline ends.

The chain is built from TRBV30 and TRBJ2-7; tentatively, D is TRBD1 (5 bases). Trimming left V 1 base short and J 0 bases short, with 7 bases between. CDR3 length: 13 amino acids. CDR1 and CDR2 (germline): GTSNPN, SVGIG (reference sequence). The CDR3 nucleotides are TGTGCCTGGAGTGGGGGCAACTCCTACGAGCAGTACTTC. This encodes CAWSGGNSYEQYF.

The chain combines TRBV18 with TRBJ1-3; D is possibly TRBD1 (5 bases). Trimming removed 6 bases from V and 0 bases from J, with 15 bases in between. Germline values: CDR1 KGHSH, CDR2 LQKENI. This CDR3 is built from 16 residues. CDR3 coding DNA: TGTGCCAGCTCGACGGACACTTTCATCTCTGGAAACACCATATATTTT. It specifies CASSTDTFISGNTIYF.

The chain joins TRBV29-1 to TRBJ1-2, with no clear D. Germline CDR1 is SQVTM and CDR2 is ANQGSEA. The CDR3 contains 12 residues. Trimming stripped 7 bases from V and 8 bases from J, with 17 bases between. CDR3 loop: CSAPAGGKGYTF. The DNA of the CDR3 is TGCAGCGCACCAGCGGGAGGGAAAGGCTACACCTTC.